One and the same sample provided the 26 T cell receptor beta chains below, sequenced in a study of T cells in Graves' hyperthyroidism and ophthalmopathy (dated by TCRdb to between 2017 and 2020). Library construction relied on multiplex PCR. TCRdb shows the sequencer as Illumina HiSeq 2000. The TCR beta CDR3 regions were amplified from RNA transcripts. A first-round RT-PCR of the TCR CDR3 used the HTBI primer set with the Qiagen OneStep RT-PCR kit. TCRdb reprocessing: public reads trimmed at Q25 with fastp, clones called with MiXCR, in-frame beta chains kept. Here each entry gathers all rows of one CDR3 protein and keeps the most common genes and DNA. Recorded for this sample are about 640,000 distinct CDR3 sequences; around 21% of them occurred a single time. The top ten constitute about 35% of the sample. What was sequenced was blood. The receptors originated from a man in his thirties or forties with Graves' ophthalmopathy.

The chain links TRBV19 to TRBJ2-2; 7 nucleotides align to TRBD1. The germline V gene has CDR1 LNHDA and CDR2 SQIVND (reference sequence). J gave up 2 bases and V 2 bases, and 8 bases lay outside the gene matches. The length of the CDR3 is 17 residues. CDR3: CASSILAGTVNTGELFF. The CDR3 DNA sequence: TGTGCCAGTAGTATATTGGCCGGGACAGTTAACACCGGGGAGCTGTTTTTT.

This clonotype was observed a single time. The chain is built from TRBV5-1 and TRBJ2-2, with TRBD1 matching 8 bases. This CDR3 is built from 15 residues. V dropped 4 bases and J dropped 2; count of bases not matched to a gene: 4. Germline CDR1 is SGHRS and CDR2 is YFSETQ. The CDR3 region is CASSPGQVNTGELFF. In nucleotides, the CDR3 is TGCGCCAGCAGCCCGGGACAGGTTAACACCGGGGAGCTGTTTTTT.

This clonotype was counted only a few times. The J gene is TRBJ1-1, the V gene TRBV29-1, with D tentatively TRBD1 (6 bases). The CDR3 is made up of 14 amino acids. Germline V lookup: CDR1 SQVTM, CDR2 ANQGSEA. The V end lost 7 bases, the J end lost 2 bases, and 17 bases lay between the germline ends. This chain's CDR3 is CSALRQERNTEAFF. CDR3 DNA sequence: TGCAGCGCTCTCCGACAGGAACGCAACACTGAAGCTTTCTTT.

The sample holds a few counts of this clonotype. The chain joins TRBV7-2 to TRBJ2-1; 8 nucleotides match TRBD1. Germline-derived CDR1 and CDR2 are SGHTA and FQGNSA. The V segment lost 6 bases and the J segment 9 bases; nucleotides outside the gene matches: 7. The CDR3 loop spans 13 amino acids. Here the CDR3 reads CASSRDRLVEQFF. DNA for the CDR3: TGTGCCAGCAGTCGGGACAGGCTCGTTGAGCAGTTCTTC. Complete variable domain (other parts from reference TRBV7-2 and TRBJ2-1): GAGVSQSPSNKVTEKGKDVELRCDPISGHTALYWYRQSLGQGLEFLIYFQGNSAPDKSGLPSDRFSAERTGGSVSTLTIQRTQQEDSAVYLCASSRDRLVEQFFGPGTRLTVL.

This clonotype was observed a handful of times. V gene TRBV6-1 combines with J gene TRBJ2-2, with D unresolved. The CDR3 has 12 residues. In germline, CDR1 is MNHNS, CDR2 SASEGT. V was pared by 9 bases and J by 3 bases, with 8 bases between. The CDR3 coding sequence is TGTGCCAGTGGGATGCACACCGGGGAGCTGTTTTTT. This encodes CASGMHTGELFF.

The chain has TRBV19 and TRBJ1-5; perhaps TRBD1 as D (6 bases). Trimming took 3 bases from V and 8 from J, leaving 14 bases between them. This CDR3 has 14 residues. Germline lookup yields CDR1 LNHDA and CDR2 SQIVND (reference sequence). CDR3 nucleotides: TGTGCCAGTAGTATCTGGGGGCCGAAAAAGCCCCAGCATTTT. Amino acid sequence: CASSIWGPKKPQHF.

Note on this clonotype: One end of the junction fails to match germline, which may point to a read error. This chain uses TRBV14 with TRBJ1-1, with D possibly TRBD1 on 6 matching bases. Germline CDR1 and CDR2: SGHDN and FVKESK. The CDR3 runs to 16 residues. Written as DNA, the CDR3 is TGCGCCAGCAGCCAAATCCCCGGGGGCGCGGGCACTGAAGCTTTCTTT. Protein product: CASSQIPGGAGTEAFF.

This clonotype was seen repeatedly, ten times or more. The chain joins TRBV28 to TRBJ2-7, with D perhaps TRBD2 (6 bases). The CDR3 runs to 13 residues. V shed 2 bases and J shed 3 bases, with 8 bases lying between them. Per germline, CDR1 MDHEN and CDR2 SYDVKM. CDR3 sequence: CASSLASVYEQYF. The CDR3 nucleotides read TGTGCCAGCAGTTTAGCTAGCGTCTACGAGCAGTACTTC. Full variable domain (missing parts from reference TRBV28 and TRBJ2-7): DVKVTQSSRYLVKRTGEKVFLECVQDMDHENMFWYRQDPGLGLRLIYFSYDVKMKEKGDIPEGYSVSREKKERFSLILESASTNQTSMYLCASSLASVYEQYFGPGTRLTVT.

This clonotype was seen only a few times. The chain carries TRBV20-1 and TRBJ1-2, with unresolved D. V lost 0 bases, J lost 3 bases, and 8 bases lay in between. This CDR3 contains 13 residues. Germline V lookup: CDR1 DFQATT, CDR2 SNEGSKA (reference sequence). CDR3 sequence reads: CSARDQKHYGYTF. The CDR3 DNA reads as TGCAGTGCTAGAGATCAGAAGCACTATGGCTACACCTTC.

The J gene is TRBJ2-3, the V gene TRBV19; tentative D call: TRBD2 (6 bases). Germline V lookup: CDR1 LNHDA, CDR2 SQIVND (reference sequence). This CDR3 contains 14 residues. With 7 bases removed from V and 6 bases from J, the gap between germline ends came to 17 bases. This CDR3 reads CASTKGRDFDTQYF. The CDR3, as DNA: TGTGCCAGTACTAAGGGGCGGGACTTTGATACGCAGTATTTT.

This clonotype came up a few times. This chain uses TRBV18 with TRBJ1-3; 8 bases are shared with TRBD1. Germline V gene data show CDR1 as KGHSH and CDR2 as LQKENI. CDR3 length equals 17 residues. The V gene end was trimmed by 4 bases and the J gene end by 1 base; junction bases not matched to a gene: 9. CDR3: CASSLNNRGSSGNTIYF. CDR3 bases: TGTGCCAGCTCACTCAACAACAGGGGGAGTTCTGGAAACACCATATATTTT.

This clonotype has just a few counts. J is TRBJ2-1 and V is TRBV6-1; D gene ambiguous. The CDR3 covers 14 residues. Germline-derived CDR1 and CDR2 are MNHNS and SASEGT. The V end was cut by 2 bases, the J end by 4 bases, with 9 bases between. CDR3 coding DNA: TGTGCCAGCAGTGAACTACCGTATTACAATGAGCAGTTCTTC. Its translation is CASSELPYYNEQFF.

This clonotype has a count of ten or more. The V and J genes are TRBV20-1 and TRBJ2-3, with 9 bases aligning to TRBD1. V was pared by 5 bases and J by 5 bases, with 5 bases of the junction left unmatched. The CDR3 length is 13 residues. Germline CDR1 is DFQATT and CDR2 is SNEGSKA (reference sequence). CDR3 DNA sequence: TGCAGTGCTTTAACAGGGGGCGGAGATACGCAGTATTTT. It codes for CSALTGGGDTQYF.

In its sample, this clonotype was seen a few times. The chain couples TRBV6-1 to TRBJ2-3; possibly TRBD1 or TRBD2 for D (5 bases each). This CDR3 contains 14 residues. The V end lost 6 bases, the J end lost 1 base, and 11 bases lay between the germline ends. Germline CDR1 reads MNHNS; CDR2 reads SASEGT. CDR3 residues: CASSRGYRTDTQYF. The DNA of the CDR3 is TGTGCCAGCAGCCGGGGCTACCGCACAGATACGCAGTATTTT.

This clonotype has ten or more counts. The chain has TRBV7-2 and TRBJ2-7; D perhaps matches TRBD2 (5 bases). This CDR3 region has 14 residues. From germline, CDR1 is SGHTA and CDR2 FQGNSA. Trimming took off 0 bases at V and 2 bases at J, with 8 bases between the two ends. The CDR3 loop is CASSLASGTYEQYF. For the CDR3, the DNA is TGTGCCAGCAGCTTAGCGTCGGGGACCTACGAGCAGTACTTC.

This clonotype was seen ten or more times. The chain is built from TRBV28 and TRBJ2-3; weak D call: TRBD2 (5 bases). Per the germline V gene, CDR1 is MDHEN and CDR2 is SYDVKM. This CDR3 spans 15 amino acids. The CDR3 here is CGTSDRGRNTDTQYF. Here the CDR3 DNA reads TGTGGCACCTCGGATAGAGGGCGAAACACAGATACGCAGTATTTT.

This chain joins TRBV19 and TRBJ1-2, with D unresolved. The CDR3 consists of 13 residues. Germline V gene data show CDR1 as LNHDA and CDR2 as SQIVND (reference sequence). With 5 bases removed from V and 2 bases from J, the gap between germline ends came to 9 bases. CDR3 residues: CASSARGNYGYTF. In nucleotides, the CDR3 is TGTGCCAGTAGTGCCCGCGGAAACTATGGCTACACCTTC.

The chain recombines TRBV27 with TRBJ2-7; tentative D call: TRBD2 (5 bases). V was clipped by 6 bases and J by 0 bases, with 12 bases between them. The CDR3 covers 14 residues. CDR1 and CDR2 from the germline V gene are MNHEY and SMNVEV (reference sequence). CDR3 in amino acids: CASRLAPNSYEQYF. The CDR3 DNA reads TGTGCCAGCAGGTTAGCGCCAAACTCCTACGAGCAGTACTTC.

This clonotype has a count of ten or more. The genes are TRBV3-1 and TRBJ2-7; D is tentatively TRBD1 or TRBD2 (5 bases each). The V end was cut by 1 base, the J end by 5 bases, with 27 bases between. The CDR3 is 19 amino acids. Looked up from germline, CDR1 is LGHDT and CDR2 is YNNKEL (reference sequence). The CDR3 DNA follows: TGTGCCAGCAGCCAAGGGTTGTCGGGGCCTCCGGTTAAGGACCACGAGCAGTACTTC. Translating gives CASSQGLSGPPVKDHEQYF.

The V call is TRBV2, the J call TRBJ2-7, with D possibly TRBD1 on 5 matching bases. The CDR3 has 15 residues. Per germline, CDR1 SNHLY and CDR2 FYNNEI. The germline V and J ends were trimmed by 6 bases and 4 bases, with 19 bases remaining between them. This CDR3 is CASRVGFQGRYEQYF. Written as DNA, the CDR3 is TGTGCCAGCAGGGTTGGATTCCAGGGTCGGTACGAGCAGTACTTC.

With respect to this clonotype: A much larger clonotype is one base distant, so this may be a read error. The rearrangement joins TRBV7-9 to TRBJ1-2, with D perhaps TRBD1 (5 bases). V was clipped by 2 bases and J by 1 base, with 17 bases between them. This CDR3 is built from 17 residues. CDR1 is SEHNR, CDR2 FQNEAQ, per germline (reference sequence). The chain's CDR3 is CASSLSRGASFNYGYTF. The DNA of the CDR3 is TGTGCCAGCAGCTTATCCCGGGGCGCCTCCTTTAACTATGGCTACACCTTC.

This chain links TRBV6-4 with TRBJ2-7, with TRBD2 identical over 14 bases. J was trimmed by 4 bases and V by 0 bases; bases with no gene match: 14. Germline CDR1 reads MRHNA; CDR2 reads SNTAGT. The CDR3 runs 20 residues. CDR3 DNA sequence: TGTGCCAGCAGTGACTCGAGACTAGCGGGAGGGCCCTATTATAGGTACGAGCAGTACTTC. Encoded protein: CASSDSRLAGGPYYRYEQYF.

This clonotype showed up just a few times. The chain joins TRBV5-1 to TRBJ2-1; 11 positions agree with TRBD2. V lost 2 bases to trimming and J lost 8 bases; unmatched junction nucleotides: 6. Germline assignment: CDR1 SGHRS and CDR2 YFSETQ. This CDR3 is built from 15 residues. CDR3 sequence: CASSLLAGEGDEQFF. The CDR3 DNA reads TGCGCCAGCAGCTTACTAGCGGGAGAAGGGGATGAGCAGTTCTTC.

A few counts support this clonotype. V and J are TRBV19 and TRBJ2-6, with D perhaps matching TRBD2 (5 bases). Germline lookup yields CDR1 LNHDA and CDR2 SQIVND (reference sequence). The CDR3 loop spans 19 amino acids. V lost 4 bases and J 0 bases, leaving 19 bases between the germline ends. The CDR3 DNA is TGTGCCAGTAGTACCCCCGGGCACCCCGGAGGCTCTGGGGCCAACGTCCTGACTTTC. As protein: CASSTPGHPGGSGANVLTF.

This clonotype has a handful of counts. The genes are TRBV9 and TRBJ2-1; tentatively, D is TRBD1 (7 bases). V was cut by 6 bases and J by 7 bases, with 17 bases left in between. In germline, CDR1 is SGDLS, CDR2 YYNGEE. The CDR3 totals 14 residues. The CDR3 is CASTPGGKGNEQFF. DNA of the CDR3: TGTGCCAGCACCCCAGGGGGGAAGGGGAATGAGCAGTTCTTC.

This clonotype came up many times. The J gene is TRBJ1-4, the V gene TRBV27; D gene unclear. This CDR3 contains 14 residues. Looked up from germline, CDR1 is MNHEY and CDR2 is SMNVEV (reference sequence). Trimming cost V 4 bases and J 3 bases, with 9 bases left between them. The CDR3 DNA sequence: TGTGCCAGCAGTTCCTCAGGATCTAATGAAAAACTGTTTTTT. Translated: CASSSSGSNEKLFF.